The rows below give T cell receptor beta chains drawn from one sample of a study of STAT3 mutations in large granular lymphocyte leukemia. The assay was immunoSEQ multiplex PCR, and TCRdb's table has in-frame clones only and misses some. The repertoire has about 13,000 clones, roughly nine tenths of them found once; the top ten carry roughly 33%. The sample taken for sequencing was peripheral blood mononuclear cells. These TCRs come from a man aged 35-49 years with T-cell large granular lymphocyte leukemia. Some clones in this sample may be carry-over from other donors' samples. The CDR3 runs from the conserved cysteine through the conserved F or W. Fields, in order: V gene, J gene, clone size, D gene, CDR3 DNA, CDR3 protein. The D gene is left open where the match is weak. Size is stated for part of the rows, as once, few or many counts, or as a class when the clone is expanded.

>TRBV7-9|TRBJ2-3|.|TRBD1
TGTGCCAGCAGCTCCCTCGCTGGTTTAGGGACAGGGGGCGAATATACGCAGTATTTT
CASSSLAGLGTGGEYTQYF
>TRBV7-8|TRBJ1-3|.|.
TGTGCCAGCAGCTTAGCGGGGCGGGGGGCGTCTCGTGGAAACACCATATATTTT
CASSLAGRGASRGNTIYF
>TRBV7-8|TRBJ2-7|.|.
TGTGCCAGCAGCTCAGACAGGGAGGCCGAGCAGTACTTC
CASSSDREAEQYF
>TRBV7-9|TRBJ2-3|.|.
TGTGCCAGCCCCTTAGGGGGGGAAGATACGCAGTATTTT
CASPLGGEDTQYF
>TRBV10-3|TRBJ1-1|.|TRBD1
TGTGCCATCAGTGAGGGACAGGGGAACACTGAAGCTTTCTTT
CAISEGQGNTEAFF
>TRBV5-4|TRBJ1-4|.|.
TGTGCCAGCAGCTTGGCCGTAGAAGGGGAAAAACTGTTTTTT
CASSLAVEGEKLFF
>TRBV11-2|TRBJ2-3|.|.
TGTGCCAGCAGCCCCCCCGGCAGTCGCACAGATACGCAGTATTTT
CASSPPGSRTDTQYF
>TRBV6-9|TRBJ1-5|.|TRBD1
TGTGCCAGCAGTTGGGACAGGACTCAGCCCCAGCATTTT
CASSWDRTQPQHF
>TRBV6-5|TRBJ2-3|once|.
TGTGCCAGCAGTTACTCGACAGATAGCACAGATACGCAGTATTTT
CASSYSTDSTDTQYF
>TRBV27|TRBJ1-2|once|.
TGTGCCAGCAGTTCCGTGACAGGAATCTATGGCTACACCTTC
CASSSVTGIYGYTF
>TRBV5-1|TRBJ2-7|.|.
TGCGCCAGCAGCTTCCAGGTCTCCAACGAGCAGTACTTC
CASSFQVSNEQYF
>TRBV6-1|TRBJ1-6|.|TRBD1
TGTGCCAGCAGTCAGACAGGGGGGAGTTCACCCCTCCACTTT
CASSQTGGSSPLHF
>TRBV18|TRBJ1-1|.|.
TGTGCCAGCTACGCCGGGGGCGGGACTGAAGCTTTCTTT
CASYAGGGTEAFF
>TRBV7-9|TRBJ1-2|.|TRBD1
TGTGCCAGCAGCTACGGGACAGGGACGGAGGGCTACACCTTC
CASSYGTGTEGYTF
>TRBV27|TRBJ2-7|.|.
TGTGCCAGCAGTTTATTTGGGGGGCTCTCCTACGAGCAGTACTTC
CASSLFGGLSYEQYF
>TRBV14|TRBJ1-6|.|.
TGTGCCAGCAGCCAAGATCTGGGATGGAATTCACTCCTCCACTTT
CASSQDLGWNSLLHF
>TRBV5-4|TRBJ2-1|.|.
TGTGCCAGCAGCCCGTGGGGGCGGAGCTCCTACAATGAGCAGTTCTTC
CASSPWGRSSYNEQFF
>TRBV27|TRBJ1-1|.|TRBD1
TGTGCCAGCAGTTCCGGACAGGTGAACACTGAAGCTTTCTTT
CASSSGQVNTEAFF
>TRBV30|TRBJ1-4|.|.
TGTGCCTGGAGTGTACAAGGCCTTCCAAATGAAAAACTGTTTTTT
CAWSVQGLPNEKLFF